One T cell receptor beta chain is described in this entry. Antigen specificity is unknown. Repertoires were generated with immunoSEQ multiplex PCR, while TCRdb's copy carries only in-frame clones and drops some. The profile shows about 160,000 clones, around 96% of them singletons. The data belong to a study of cytomegalovirus exposure and HLA in healthy donors. Notes on the study in general: There were 164 TCR beta chains listed as cytomegalovirus-associated. According to a subsequent analysis, TCR clusters from the first cohort were inclined to appear together in the 120 validation repertoires.

The TCR originated in a woman under 30 in good health and CMV-seronegative. Sequencing was performed on PBMCs.

CDR3 residues: CASRSGTGEAAQYF. In DNA, the CDR3 is TGTGCCAGCAGGTCCGGGACAGGGGAAGCGGCCCAGTACTTC. V usage is TRBV27 and J usage is TRBJ2-5, with 10 bases aligning to TRBD1. The CDR3 consists of 14 residues. J gave up 9 bases and V 6 bases, and 10 bases lay outside the gene matches. The germline V gene encodes CDR1 MNHEY and CDR2 SMNVEV (reference sequence).